This T cell receptor beta chain was captured in a study of cytomegalovirus exposure and HLA in healthy donors. PCR was performed using 60 Vbeta and 13 Jbeta primers. Using immunoSEQ multiplex PCR, the repertoire was profiled, and TCRdb retains in-frame clones only, with some absent. Seen here are 130,000 or so clones, 70% to 90% observed once, and the top ten hold approximately 1.4%. The TCR sequence derives from a middle-aged man in good health and CMV-seronegative. Sequencing was performed on PBMCs.

CDR3 in amino acids: CASSYLAGGQETQYF. CDR3 nucleotides: TGTGCCAGCAGTTACCTGGCAGGGGGCCAAGAGACCCAGTACTTC. The chain combines TRBV6-5 with TRBJ2-5; 7 positions match TRBD1. J was trimmed by 1 base and V by 2 bases; bases with no gene match: 4. The germline V gene encodes CDR1 MNHEY and CDR2 SVGAGI. This CDR3 region has 15 residues.